This T cell receptor (beta chain) was documented in a study of T cells in localized non-small cell lung cancer. Profiling relied on immunoSEQ multiplex PCR, and the TCRdb table lists in-frame clones only, not all of them. In the table there are approximately 57,000 clones, 75% to 90% of which are singletons. V dropped 4 bases and J dropped 1 base, with 10 bases sitting between them. CDR1 is SGHTA and CDR2 is FQGNSA in the germline V gene. CDR3 length: 14 amino acids. The sequence was obtained from a woman aged 40-69 years with stage I lung adenocarcinoma. The V and J genes are TRBV7-2 and TRBJ1-1; D is undetermined. The sample consisted of peripheral blood, taken before any cancer treatment. The chain's CDR3 is CASSWIVENTEAFF. The CDR3 region has the DNA TGTGCCAGCAGCTGGATAGTCGAGAACACTGAAGCTTTCTTT.